The source of this T cell receptor beta chain is a study of T cell changes during pregnancy in multiple sclerosis (dated 2019 in TCRdb). In the study overall: The study examined how the T cell repertoire changed over the course of pregnancy in women with multiple sclerosis.

As encoded in the germline V gene, CDR1 is MDHEN while CDR2 is SYDVKM. Trimming removed 7 bases from V and 12 bases from J, leaving 13 bases between the germline ends. The CDR3 runs 11 residues from the cysteine to the phenylalanine. Only CDR3 DNA is held: 33 bases, read in frame from base 1. Library preparation was by the immunoSEQ multiplex PCR assay. TCRdb stores this immuneACCESS table with in-frame sequences only. Part of the clones is absent; in the studies checked, under half of the shortfall reflects unresolved V genes, and no reason is known for the rest. The sample contains some 87,000 clones, approximately 92% of them found a single time. Around 2.5% of the sample comes from the top ten. For this clone: Its antigen remains undetermined. Base qualities are not provided; no much larger clone lies one nucleotide away.

Recombination linked TRBV28 to TRBJ2-1; the D gene is perhaps TRBD1, from 6 matching bases. The TCR was taken from a female donor with multiple sclerosis, enrolled in a pregnancy study. The starting material was peripheral blood, obtained in the first trimester of pregnancy. The DNA sequence reads TGTGCCAGCAAACAGGGCCGGGGGCAGTTCTTC. Translated, this gives CASKQGRGQFF.